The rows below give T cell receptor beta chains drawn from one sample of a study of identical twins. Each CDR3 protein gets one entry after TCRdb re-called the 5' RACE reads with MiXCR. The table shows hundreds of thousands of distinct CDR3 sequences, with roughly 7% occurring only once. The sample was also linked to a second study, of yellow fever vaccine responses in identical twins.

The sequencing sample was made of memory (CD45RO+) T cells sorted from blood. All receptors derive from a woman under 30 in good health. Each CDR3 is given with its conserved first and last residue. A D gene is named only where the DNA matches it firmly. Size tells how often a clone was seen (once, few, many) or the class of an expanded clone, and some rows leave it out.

CDR3 protein: CASSLQGRSYNSPLHF
CDR3 DNA: TGTGCCAGCAGTTTACAGGGCCGCTCCTATAATTCACCCCTCCACTTT
J gene: TRBJ1-6
clone size: many
D gene: .
V gene: TRBV27

CDR3 protein: CASSLGENRGTHSPLHF
CDR3 DNA: TGCGCCAGCAGCTTGGGTGAAAACAGGGGGACGCATTCACCCCTCCACTTT
J gene: TRBJ1-6
clone size: .
D gene: TRBD1
V gene: TRBV5-1

CDR3 protein: CASSITVGGGTEAFF
CDR3 DNA: TGTGCCAGCAGTATCACAGTGGGGGGGGGCACTGAAGCTTTCTTT
J gene: TRBJ1-1
clone size: many
D gene: .
V gene: TRBV2

CDR3 protein: CASSVGSGPTGELFF
CDR3 DNA: TGTGCCAGCAGCGTAGGTAGCGGGCCCACCGGGGAGCTGTTTTTT
J gene: TRBJ2-2
clone size: many
D gene: TRBD2
V gene: TRBV9

CDR3 protein: CASGERGDTQYF
CDR3 DNA: TGCGCCAGCGGTGAAAGGGGGGATACGCAGTATTTT
J gene: TRBJ2-3
clone size: many
D gene: .
V gene: TRBV5-1

CDR3 protein: CASSQGASVSLSYNEQFF
CDR3 DNA: TGCGCCAGCAGCCAAGGGGCTAGCGTTAGCCTTAGCTACAATGAGCAGTTCTTC
J gene: TRBJ2-1
clone size: many
D gene: .
V gene: TRBV4-1

CDR3 protein: CASSLDGTSGRVTGELFF
CDR3 DNA: TGTGCCAGCAGCTTAGATGGGACTAGCGGGAGGGTGACCGGGGAGCTGTTTTTT
J gene: TRBJ2-2
clone size: many
D gene: TRBD2
V gene: TRBV11-2

CDR3 protein: CASLGLPYGYTF
CDR3 DNA: TGTGCCAGCCTGGGGCTTCCCTATGGCTACACCTTC
J gene: TRBJ1-2
clone size: many
D gene: .
V gene: TRBV3-1

CDR3 protein: CASSPPGGGDRYGYTF
CDR3 DNA: TGCGCCAGCAGCCCCCCGGGCGGAGGGGATCGGTATGGCTACACCTTC
J gene: TRBJ1-2
clone size: few
D gene: .
V gene: TRBV5-1

CDR3 protein: CASSLALQGWNEQFF
CDR3 DNA: TGTGCCAGCAGTTTAGCCTTGCAGGGGTGGAATGAGCAGTTCTTC
J gene: TRBJ2-1
clone size: .
D gene: .
V gene: TRBV12-3/TRBV12-4

CDR3 protein: CAITLGENTEAFF
CDR3 DNA: TGTGCCATCACCCTAGGAGAGAACACTGAAGCTTTCTTT
J gene: TRBJ1-1
clone size: .
D gene: .
V gene: TRBV10-3

CDR3 protein: CASSQTSSGSHEQFF
CDR3 DNA: TGTGCCAGCAGCCAAACCTCTAGCGGGAGCCATGAGCAGTTCTTC
J gene: TRBJ2-1
clone size: .
D gene: TRBD2
V gene: TRBV3-1

CDR3 protein: CASSLRLAGVGEQFF
CDR3 DNA: TGTGCCAGCAGCTTGAGGCTAGCGGGAGTGGGGGAGCAGTTCTTC
J gene: TRBJ2-1
clone size: many
D gene: TRBD2
V gene: TRBV5-6

CDR3 protein: CSARDETQYF
CDR3 DNA: TGCAGTGCTAGAGATGAGACGCAGTATTTT
J gene: TRBJ2-3
clone size: .
D gene: .
V gene: TRBV20-1

CDR3 protein: CASSLVRGSNQPQHF
CDR3 DNA: TGTGCCAGCAGTTTAGTCCGGGGGAGCAATCAGCCCCAGCATTTT
J gene: TRBJ1-5
clone size: few
D gene: .
V gene: TRBV27

CDR3 protein: CASSLRRITDTQYF
CDR3 DNA: TGTGCCAGCAGCTTGCGGAGAATCACAGATACGCAGTATTTT
J gene: TRBJ2-3
clone size: many
D gene: .
V gene: TRBV5-6

CDR3 protein: CAISDLTGDQAFF
CDR3 DNA: TGTGCCATCAGTGACCTTACAGGGGATCAAGCTTTCTTT
J gene: TRBJ1-1
clone size: many
D gene: TRBD1
V gene: TRBV10-3

CDR3 protein: CATSYGRGDSGELFF
CDR3 DNA: TGTGCCACCAGCTATGGGAGGGGAGATAGCGGGGAGCTGTTTTTT
J gene: TRBJ2-2
clone size: .
D gene: TRBD2
V gene: TRBV15

CDR3 protein: CASSQGRGGPYEQYF
CDR3 DNA: TGCGCCAGCAGCCAAGGCCGGGGGGGCCCCTACGAGCAGTACTTC
J gene: TRBJ2-7
clone size: .
D gene: TRBD2
V gene: TRBV4-1

CDR3 protein: CASSLHPGQGVYEQYF
CDR3 DNA: TGTGCCAGCAGCTTACACCCGGGACAGGGGGTCTACGAGCAGTACTTC
J gene: TRBJ2-7
clone size: many
D gene: TRBD1
V gene: TRBV7-8

CDR3 protein: CASAQTSGRRGQYF
CDR3 DNA: TGTGCCAGCGCCCAGACTAGCGGGAGAAGGGGGCAGTACTTC
J gene: TRBJ2-7
clone size: .
D gene: TRBD2
V gene: TRBV3-1

CDR3 protein: CASSPQSGGAPNYNEQFF
CDR3 DNA: TGTGCCAGCTCACCACAGAGCGGGGGGGCCCCTAATTACAATGAGCAGTTCTTC
J gene: TRBJ2-1
clone size: .
D gene: TRBD2
V gene: TRBV18

CDR3 protein: CASSLSSGGGLETQYF
CDR3 DNA: TGTGCCAGCAGTCTTTCTAGCGGGGGGGGTTTAGAGACCCAGTACTTC
J gene: TRBJ2-5
clone size: few
D gene: TRBD2
V gene: TRBV12-3/TRBV12-4

CDR3 protein: CSVSGQMNTEAFF
CDR3 DNA: TGCAGCGTTTCGGGACAGATGAACACTGAAGCTTTCTTT
J gene: TRBJ1-1
clone size: few
D gene: TRBD1
V gene: TRBV29-1

CDR3 protein: CASSLTWPGQGGEQYF
CDR3 DNA: TGTGCCAGCAGCTTAACGTGGCCGGGACAGGGGGGCGAGCAGTACTTC
J gene: TRBJ2-7
clone size: few
D gene: TRBD1
V gene: TRBV28

CDR3 protein: CSTHREGDQPQHF
CDR3 DNA: TGCAGTACTCACAGGGAGGGGGATCAGCCCCAGCATTTT
J gene: TRBJ1-5
clone size: .
D gene: .
V gene: TRBV20-1

CDR3 protein: CAIRSGLAGLNTTDTQYF
CDR3 DNA: TGTGCCATCAGATCGGGACTAGCGGGACTAAACACCACAGATACGCAGTATTTT
J gene: TRBJ2-3
clone size: many
D gene: TRBD2
V gene: TRBV10-3

CDR3 protein: CAALDGHSTLNEKLFF
CDR3 DNA: TGTGCCGCCCTGGACGGACACTCTACCCTTAATGAAAAACTGTTTTTT
J gene: TRBJ1-4
clone size: many
D gene: .
V gene: TRBV2

CDR3 protein: CASSLGLTASSYNEQFF
CDR3 DNA: TGTGCCAGCAGCTTAGGTCTGACGGCAAGCTCCTACAATGAGCAGTTCTTC
J gene: TRBJ2-1
clone size: many
D gene: .
V gene: TRBV11-2

CDR3 protein: CASSSLPQETQYF
CDR3 DNA: TGCGCCAGCAGCAGCCTCCCCCAAGAGACCCAGTACTTC
J gene: TRBJ2-5
clone size: many
D gene: .
V gene: TRBV5-1

CDR3 protein: CASSLQGGGTDTQYF
CDR3 DNA: TGTGCCAGCAGCTTACAGGGGGGAGGGACAGATACGCAGTATTTT
J gene: TRBJ2-3
clone size: many
D gene: .
V gene: TRBV7-2

CDR3 protein: CATLKQGGYLTGELFF
CDR3 DNA: TGTGCCACCCTGAAGCAAGGGGGGTATCTTACCGGGGAGCTGTTTTTT
J gene: TRBJ2-2
clone size: many
D gene: .
V gene: TRBV12-3/TRBV12-4

CDR3 protein: CASRTLVVDTQYF
CDR3 DNA: TGTGCCAGCAGAACTTTAGTAGTTGATACGCAGTATTTT
J gene: TRBJ2-3
clone size: .
D gene: .
V gene: TRBV2

CDR3 protein: CASRAGEESNQPQHF
CDR3 DNA: TGTGCCAGCAGGGCAGGCGAGGAGAGTAATCAGCCCCAGCATTTT
J gene: TRBJ1-5
clone size: .
D gene: .
V gene: TRBV12-3/TRBV12-4

CDR3 protein: CASSLTHQGGYTF
CDR3 DNA: TGTGCCAGCAGCTTAACTCACCAGGGGGGCTACACCTTC
J gene: TRBJ1-2
clone size: many
D gene: .
V gene: TRBV7-3

CDR3 protein: CASSLSAGRETQYF
CDR3 DNA: TGCGCCAGCAGCTTGTCTGCAGGGCGAGAGACCCAGTACTTC
J gene: TRBJ2-5
clone size: .
D gene: .
V gene: TRBV5-1

CDR3 protein: CASSLSGTSGSGETQYF
CDR3 DNA: TGTGCCAGCAGCCTTTCCGGGACTAGCGGGAGTGGAGAGACCCAGTACTTC
J gene: TRBJ2-5
clone size: many
D gene: TRBD2
V gene: TRBV4-2

CDR3 protein: CASRGQGNNYGYTF
CDR3 DNA: TGTGCCAGCAGGGGACAGGGCAATAACTATGGCTACACCTTC
J gene: TRBJ1-2
clone size: few
D gene: TRBD1
V gene: TRBV7-2

CDR3 protein: CASSLDLTLGTNTGELFF
CDR3 DNA: TGTGCCAGCAGCTTAGATCTAACATTGGGGACAAACACCGGGGAGCTGTTTTTT
J gene: TRBJ2-2
clone size: few
D gene: .
V gene: TRBV11-2

CDR3 protein: CSVETYQETQYF
CDR3 DNA: TGCAGCGTTGAGACCTACCAAGAGACCCAGTACTTC
J gene: TRBJ2-5
clone size: .
D gene: .
V gene: TRBV29-1

CDR3 protein: CSARDLTSEYNEQFF
CDR3 DNA: TGCAGTGCTAGAGATCTTACTAGCGAGTACAATGAGCAGTTCTTC
J gene: TRBJ2-1
clone size: many
D gene: TRBD2
V gene: TRBV20-1

CDR3 protein: CASSVEGGRSTDTQYF
CDR3 DNA: TGTGCCAGCAGCGTAGAAGGGGGGCGGAGCACAGATACGCAGTATTTT
J gene: TRBJ2-3
clone size: .
D gene: .
V gene: TRBV9

CDR3 protein: CASSLNPGYYEQYF
CDR3 DNA: TGTGCCAGCAGTTTAAACCCGGGCTACTACGAGCAGTACTTC
J gene: TRBJ2-7
clone size: .
D gene: .
V gene: TRBV7-7

CDR3 protein: CASSGRLAGGPYEQYF
CDR3 DNA: TGTGCCAGCAGCGGCCGACTAGCGGGAGGGCCTTACGAGCAGTACTTC
J gene: TRBJ2-7
clone size: many
D gene: TRBD2
V gene: TRBV11-2

CDR3 protein: CASSLLKTGNTIYF
CDR3 DNA: TGTGCCAGCAGCCTCCTTAAGACCGGAAACACCATATATTTT
J gene: TRBJ1-3
clone size: many
D gene: .
V gene: TRBV14

CDR3 protein: CASSWAQGRTGELFF
CDR3 DNA: TGTGCCAGCAGTTGGGCGCAGGGGAGGACCGGGGAGCTGTTTTTT
J gene: TRBJ2-2
clone size: few
D gene: .
V gene: TRBV28

CDR3 protein: CASSLVVGENIQYF
CDR3 DNA: TGTGCCAGCAGCTTAGTGGTAGGGGAAAACATTCAGTACTTC
J gene: TRBJ2-4
clone size: few
D gene: .
V gene: TRBV7-2

CDR3 protein: CAITKGENTEAFF
CDR3 DNA: TGTGCCATCACCAAAGGCGAAAACACTGAAGCTTTCTTT
J gene: TRBJ1-1
clone size: .
D gene: .
V gene: TRBV10-3

CDR3 protein: CSARVGDPGQPQHF
CDR3 DNA: TGCAGTGCTAGAGTCGGGGACCCGGGTCAGCCCCAGCATTTT
J gene: TRBJ1-5
clone size: .
D gene: .
V gene: TRBV20-1

CDR3 protein: CAIHGVPGANVLTF
CDR3 DNA: TGTGCCATCCACGGGGTCCCTGGGGCCAACGTCCTGACTTTC
J gene: TRBJ2-6
clone size: .
D gene: .
V gene: TRBV6-2/TRBV6-3

CDR3 protein: CASSEAGALSTDTQYF
CDR3 DNA: TGTGCCAGCAGTGAAGCCGGGGCCCTTAGCACAGATACGCAGTATTTT
J gene: TRBJ2-3
clone size: .
D gene: .
V gene: TRBV6-1